Sequencing of this TCR beta chain was carried out in a study of siplizumab effects on memory and regulatory T cells. Trimming removed 0 bases at V and 7 bases at J, with 7 bases between. In germline, CDR1 is SGHRS, CDR2 YFSETQ. The CDR3 runs to 13 residues. Study-wide results and limits: Naive T cells looked more diverse than memory cells and looked like major alloresponse contributors. Roughly 75-96% of proliferating clones (CD4+ or CD8+) could not be assigned a naive or memory phenotype.

Comment on this clone: The antigen remains undetermined.

The table came from immunoSEQ multiplex PCR; TCRdb's copy has only in-frame clones and leaves some out. The sample has approximately 100,000 clones, 92% seen once; the top ten hold roughly 0.78%. The clonotype comes from a human donor in good health. This chain joins TRBV5-1 and TRBJ2-2; D remains unclear. The sample comprised Tregs sorted from blood. CDR3 loop: CASSLAIVGELFF. CDR3 nucleotide sequence: TGCGCCAGCAGCTTGGCGATAGTCGGGGAGCTGTTTTTT.